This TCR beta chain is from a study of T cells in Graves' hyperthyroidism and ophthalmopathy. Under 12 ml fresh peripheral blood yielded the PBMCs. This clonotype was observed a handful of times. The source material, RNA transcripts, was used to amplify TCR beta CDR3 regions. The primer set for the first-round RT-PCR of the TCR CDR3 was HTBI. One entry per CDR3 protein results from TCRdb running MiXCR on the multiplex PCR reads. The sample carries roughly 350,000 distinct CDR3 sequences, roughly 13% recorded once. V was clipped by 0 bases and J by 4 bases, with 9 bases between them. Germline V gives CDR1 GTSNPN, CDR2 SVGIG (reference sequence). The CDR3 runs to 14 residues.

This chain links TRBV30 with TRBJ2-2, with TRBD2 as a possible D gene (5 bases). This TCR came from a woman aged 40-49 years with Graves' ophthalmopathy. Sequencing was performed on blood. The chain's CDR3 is CAWSVLTSTGELFF. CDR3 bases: TGTGCCTGGAGTGTACTTACTAGCACCGGGGAGCTGTTTTTT.